This TCR beta chain is drawn from a study of cytomegalovirus exposure and HLA in healthy donors. Study findings and constraints: Most TCR sequences were uncommon, yet certain public TCRs appeared in many donors.

Germline V CDR1 and CDR2: MNHNS, SASEGT. The CDR3 has 16 amino acids. Trimming removed 2 bases from V and 1 base from J, with 14 bases in between. Comment on this clone: The antigen remains undetermined.

Both 60 Vbeta primers and 13 Jbeta primers went into the PCR. The data were produced by immunoSEQ multiplex PCR, yet TCRdb's version contains in-frame clones alone and is incomplete. In the table there are approximately 140,000 clones, more than 65% of which are singletons. The chain joins TRBV6-1 to TRBJ2-5; no reliable D call. Specimen: PBMCs. This sequence was found in a man aged 45-65 years in good health and CMV-seropositive. In DNA form, the CDR3 reads TGTGCCAGCAGTGAATTCGAACGCGGCCTCCAAGAGACCCAGTACTTC. This sequence encodes CASSEFERGLQETQYF.